The present entry profiles one TCR beta chain with its context. Its antigen is undetermined. This entry belongs to a study of cytomegalovirus exposure and HLA in healthy donors. A multiplex PCR was run with 60 Vbeta primers and 13 Jbeta primers. In the original analysis: Later, 65 million to 85 million unique TCR beta chains were counted in an analysis, and roughly 11 million of them were shared. Profiled with immunoSEQ multiplex PCR; TCRdb holds only in-frame clones, not every one. V and J calls and clone size are those listed in that table; D and trimming were worked out from the DNA. The table lists fewer than 150,000 clones, with 2% in the top ten. Study-wide findings and caveats: The study listed 164 cytomegalovirus-associated TCR beta chains.

The receptor was isolated from a woman aged 55-69 years in good health and CMV-seronegative. Sequenced input: PBMCs.

CDR3 sequence: CASSKDDRGTYEQYF. The CDR3 DNA is TGTGCCAGTAGTAAAGATGACAGGGGCACATACGAGCAGTACTTC. The chain couples TRBV19 to TRBJ2-7; 8 bases are a match to TRBD1. The ends lost 4 bases at V and 4 bases at J; junction bases unmatched: 9. Germline-derived CDR1 and CDR2 are LNHDA and SQIVND (reference sequence). The length of the CDR3 is 15 residues.